This T cell receptor (beta chain) was documented in a study of T cell responses to AZD1222 COVID-19 vaccine. Notes on the study in general: Baseline serology detected seropositivity in only six AZD1222 recipients.

Germline CDR1 is SGHAT and CDR2 is FQNNGV. This CDR3 comprises 18 residues. J lost 2 bases, V lost 1 base, and 10 bases had no gene match. For this clone: The antigen remains unidentified.

The protocol was immunoSEQ multiplex PCR, while the TCRdb copy is restricted to in-frame clones and leaves out a portion. The sample lists roughly 98,000 clones, roughly 83% seen once, with around 14% in the top ten. The sequence derives from an adult who received the AZD1222 COVID-19 vaccine. The chain couples TRBV11-2 to TRBJ2-7, with 11 bases identical to TRBD2. The sequences come from peripheral blood, collected 28 days after the second AZD1222 dose. The CDR3 here is CASSLVGLAGGVPYEQYF. The CDR3 nucleotides are TGTGCCAGCAGCTTAGTGGGCCTAGCGGGAGGCGTCCCCTACGAGCAGTACTTC. Filled out from reference TRBV11-2 and TRBJ2-7, the complete variable domain reads EAGVAQSPRYKIIEKRQSVAFWCNPISGHATLYWYQQILGQGPKLLIQFQNNGVVDDSQLPKDRFSAERLKGVDSTLKIQPAKLEDSAVYLCASSLVGLAGGVPYEQYFGPGTRLTVT.